These 21 T cell receptor beta chains share one sample of origin, sequenced in a study of preoperative IRX-2 immunotherapy in early breast cancer. Only in-frame clones appear in the TCRdb table, and some are missing; sequencing was by immunoSEQ multiplex PCR. The sample shows about 38,000 clones, roughly four fifths of them seen only once. Treatment noted: preoperative locoregional IRX-2 cytokine immunotherapy. Sequencing was performed on lymph node tissue, taken after IRX-2 immunotherapy. The receptors here all came from a human donor with breast cancer.

The CDR3 loop reads CASSQTRSSSRKTDTQYF. DNA for the CDR3: TGTGCCAGCAGCCAGACACGTTCATCCTCCAGGAAGACAGATACGCAGTATTTT. The rearrangement joins TRBV11-3 to TRBJ2-3; D not resolved. CDR3 length: 18 amino acids. Germline values: CDR1 SGHNT, CDR2 YENEEA. V lost 5 bases, J lost 3 bases, and 24 bases lay in between. Full variable domain (rest looked up from reference TRBV11-3 and TRBJ2-3): EAGVVQSPRYKIIEKKQPVAFWCNPISGHNTLYWYLQNLGQGPELLIRYENEEAVDDSQLPKDRFSAERLKGVDSTLKIQPAELGDSAVYLCASSQTRSSSRKTDTQYFGPGTRLTVL.

The rearrangement uses TRBV6-8 and TRBJ2-3; D gene ambiguous. Germline CDR1 and CDR2: MNHGY and SAAAGT. V lost 7 bases and J 2 bases, leaving 13 bases between the germline ends. This CDR3 contains 14 residues. This CDR3 reads CASKLISITDTQYF. In nucleotides, the CDR3 is TGTGCCAGCAAACTGATCTCTATCACAGATACGCAGTATTTT.

In DNA, the CDR3 is TGTGCCAGCAGCCCCTCATCGGCAGGGGGCGTCGGCACTGAAGCTTTCTTT. Its protein is CASSPSSAGGVGTEAFF. V and J are TRBV25-1 and TRBJ1-1; 8 positions match TRBD1. With V trimmed by 6 bases and J by 4 bases, 16 bases remained unmatched. Germline V CDR1 and CDR2: MGHDK, SYGVNS. This CDR3 contains 17 residues.

The chain employs TRBV11-3 and TRBJ2-1, with D tentatively TRBD1 or TRBD2 (5 bases each). The germline V gene has CDR1 SGHNT and CDR2 YENEEA. The germline V and J ends were trimmed by 4 bases and 5 bases, with 18 bases remaining between them. The CDR3 is made up of 16 amino acids. DNA for the CDR3: TGTGCCAGCAGCTCCAATCCACCGGGACCGGACAATGAGCAGTTCTTC. It is translated as CASSSNPPGPDNEQFF.

The genes are TRBV19 and TRBJ2-5; 7 nucleotides line up with TRBD2. V was clipped by 3 bases and J by 5 bases; unmatched bases: 3. This CDR3 contains 13 residues. Germline V gives CDR1 LNHDA, CDR2 SQIVND (reference sequence). The CDR3 region is CASSIGLGETQYF. CDR3 in DNA: TGTGCCAGTAGTATCGGACTAGGGGAGACCCAGTACTTC.

J is TRBJ1-1 and V is TRBV11-3; the match to TRBD1 covers 7 bases. CDR1 and CDR2 from the germline V gene are SGHNT and YENEEA. The trim removed 4 bases at V and 4 bases at J, leaving 6 bases unmatched. The CDR3 has 14 residues. CDR3 in amino acids: CASSYRQGGTEAFF. The CDR3 coding sequence is TGTGCCAGCAGCTACCGACAGGGTGGCACTGAAGCTTTCTTT.

The chain carries TRBV28 and TRBJ2-7; 9 bases align to TRBD1. With V trimmed by 5 bases and J by 1 base, 6 bases remained unmatched. Germline V gene lookup returns CDR1 MDHEN and CDR2 SYDVKM. CDR3 size: 15 residues. The CDR3 reads CASSPPGQGSYEQYF. The CDR3 coding sequence is TGTGCCAGCAGTCCCCCGGGACAGGGATCCTACGAGCAGTACTTC.

V is TRBV19 and J is TRBJ1-1; 11 bases are a match to TRBD1. V lost 1 base and J lost 5; bases outside the gene matches: 3. Germline CDR1 reads LNHDA; CDR2 reads SQIVND (reference sequence). The CDR3 has 15 amino acids. CDR3 region: CASSIVGTGGTEAFF. CDR3 DNA: TGTGCCAGTAGTATAGTCGGGACAGGGGGAACTGAAGCTTTCTTT.

J is TRBJ2-3 and V is TRBV11-3; weak D call: TRBD2 (5 bases). V was trimmed by 4 bases and J by 2 bases, leaving 16 bases between them. The CDR3 spans 16 residues. Germline CDR1 SGHNT, CDR2 YENEEA. CDR3 bases: TGTGCCAGCAGCTCCGGACTGATCCTTTCCACAGATACGCAGTATTTT. Its translation is CASSSGLILSTDTQYF.

The chain couples TRBV19 to TRBJ1-1; D is unresolved. Trimming took 6 bases from V and 1 from J, leaving 9 bases between them. This CDR3 has 13 residues. From germline, CDR1 is LNHDA and CDR2 SQIVND (reference sequence). CDR3 loop: CASSSTENTEAFF. Written as DNA, the CDR3 is TGTGCCAGTAGCTCCACAGAGAACACTGAAGCTTTCTTT.

This chain uses TRBV14 with TRBJ1-3, with TRBD1 matching 7 bases. CDR3 length: 15 amino acids. CDR1 SGHDN and CDR2 FVKESK come from the germline V gene. The V gene end was trimmed by 4 bases and the J gene end by 4 bases; junction bases not matched to a gene: 7. The CDR3 DNA reads as TGTGCCAGCAGCCTACAGGGGATGAGAGGAAACACCATATATTTT. Translating gives CASSLQGMRGNTIYF.

The chain combines TRBV7-1 with TRBJ1-1; unclear D gene. TRBV7-1 is classed as an ORF, of uncertain function. V was trimmed by 5 bases and J by 1 base, leaving 20 bases between them. There are 17 residues in the CDR3. The CDR3 protein is CASSQDGVVRGNTEAFF. Written as DNA, the CDR3 is TGTGCCAGCAGCCAAGACGGGGTGGTGAGAGGGAACACTGAAGCTTTCTTT.

The V call is TRBV19, the J call TRBJ2-1, with D possibly being TRBD1 (6 bases). The CDR3 length is 15 residues. V lost 5 bases, J lost 5 bases, and 16 bases lay in between. CDR1 and CDR2 from the germline V gene are LNHDA and SQIVND (reference sequence). The CDR3 coding sequence is TGTGCCAGTAGTCGAGGGACACACATAGACAATGAGCAGTTCTTC. Its translation is CASSRGTHIDNEQFF.

The CDR3 DNA reads TGTGCCAGCCGCCCCCTTGGGATCACAGATACGCAGTATTTT. Protein sequence: CASRPLGITDTQYF. The rearrangement links TRBV19 to TRBJ2-3; no reliable D call. The V and J ends lost 9 bases and 2 bases respectively, with 15 bases between them. CDR1 is LNHDA and CDR2 is SQIVND in the germline V gene (reference sequence). This CDR3 has 14 residues.

The CDR3 DNA reads as TGTGCCAGTAGTATGGACAGGGGATTCAATCAGCCCCAGCATTTT. It specifies CASSMDRGFNQPQHF. The chain combines TRBV19 with TRBJ1-5, with TRBD1 identical over 9 bases. The CDR3 sequence is 15 residues long. The V segment lost 3 bases and the J segment 3 bases; nucleotides outside the gene matches: 3. Germline V CDR1 and CDR2: LNHDA, SQIVND (reference sequence).

This chain joins TRBV6-8 and TRBJ2-5, with D unresolved. This CDR3 is 13 amino acids long. Between the trimmed V and J ends, which lost 7 bases and 4 bases, there was a span of 13 bases. CDR1 is MNHGY, CDR2 SAAAGT, per germline. The CDR3 reads CASNWRGRETQYF. As DNA, the CDR3 is TGTGCCAGCAACTGGCGTGGTAGAGAGACCCAGTACTTC.

In its sample, this clone was seen once. The genes are TRBV11-3 and TRBJ1-2; the D is unclear. V lost 5 bases and J lost 4, with 17 bases in between. The CDR3 totals 15 residues. Germline loops: CDR1 SGHNT, CDR2 YENEEA. The CDR3 sequence is CASSPGSLDLYGYTF. CDR3 nucleotide sequence: TGTGCCAGCAGCCCTGGGTCATTAGACCTCTATGGCTACACCTTC.

V is TRBV6-8 and J is TRBJ2-7; D ambiguous. V was shortened by 6 bases and J by 2 bases, with 14 bases between the two germline ends. The CDR3 spans 14 residues. Germline V gene data show CDR1 as MNHGY and CDR2 as SAAAGT. Written as DNA, the CDR3 is TGTGCCAGCAGGTTATCCGGGCCGACCTACGAGCAGTACTTC. Translating gives CASRLSGPTYEQYF.

V is TRBV18 and J is TRBJ1-1; D gene unclear. CDR3 length: 16 residues. V was shortened by 2 bases and J by 1 base, with 14 bases between the two germline ends. Germline V gene lookup returns CDR1 KGHSH and CDR2 LQKENI. The CDR3 region is CASSPESWAGNTEAFF. CDR3 nucleotide sequence: TGTGCCAGCTCACCAGAATCGTGGGCTGGGAACACTGAAGCTTTCTTT.

CDR3 amino acids: CASRPTPENKGQYF. The CDR3 nucleotides are TGTGCCAGCAGACCGACGCCGGAGAATAAGGGGCAGTACTTC. The V and J genes are TRBV28 and TRBJ2-7; D is uncertain. The V gene lost 6 bases and the J gene lost 9 bases, with 21 bases spanning the gap. This CDR3 is built from 14 residues. Germline V gene sequence: CDR1 MDHEN, CDR2 SYDVKM. The complete variable domain, with remaining parts taken from reference TRBV28 and TRBJ2-7, reads DVKVTQSSRYLVKRTGEKVFLECVQDMDHENMFWYRQDPGLGLRLIYFSYDVKMKEKGDIPEGYSVSREKKERFSLILESASTNQTSMYLCASRPTPENKGQYFGPGTRLTVT.

The chain links TRBV11-3 to TRBJ2-7; 9 bases are a match to TRBD2. V lost 4 bases to trimming and J lost 3 bases; unmatched junction nucleotides: 10. The CDR3 runs to 16 residues. Germline V gene sequence: CDR1 SGHNT, CDR2 YENEEA. The CDR3 spells CASSSKSGGLVYEQYF. The CDR3 region has the DNA TGTGCCAGCAGCTCTAAAAGCGGGGGGCTGGTCTACGAGCAGTACTTC.